These 27 T cell receptor beta chains were sequenced from one sample in a study of graft-versus-host responses after intestinal transplantation. Repertoires were generated with immunoSEQ multiplex PCR, while TCRdb's copy carries only in-frame clones and drops some. This sample has around 19,000 clones; roughly half occur once, and the top ten carry around 0.81%. The specimen comprised alloreactive CD4+ T cells from a mixed lymphocyte reaction culture, sampled before intestinal transplant. The subset here: CFSE-low proliferating T cells sorted from roughly six-day pre-transplant mixed lymphocyte reaction (GvH or HvG direction). All receptors come from a human patient who received an intestinal transplant.

The chain carries TRBV4-2 and TRBJ2-6, with TRBD2 matching over 9 bases. CDR3 length: 19 residues. The junction had 10 bases not matched to a gene; V was cut back by 4 bases and J by 0 bases. The germline gives CDR1 LGHNA, CDR2 YNFKEQ. CDR3 nucleotide sequence: TGTGCCAGCAGCCGAGACCTAGCGGGGACCTCCTCTGGGGCCAACGTCCTGACTTTC. Its protein is CASSRDLAGTSSGANVLTF.

A few counts support this clone. The chain links TRBV21-1 to TRBJ1-2; the table's D gene call, TRBD1, was not cross checked with the DNA. TRBV21-1 constitutes a pseudogene. The CDR3 is 15 amino acids. CDR3 in amino acids: CASSLRRRGDYGYTF. The CDR3 bases are TGTGCCAGCAGCCTCAGGCGCAGGGGGGACTATGGCTACACCTTC.

There are a few counts of this clone. CDR3 protein: CASSPTLTGEQYF. For the CDR3, the DNA is TGTGCCAGCAGCCCGACCTTAACCGGGGAGCAGTACTTC. This sequence joins TRBV7-8 and TRBJ2-7, with D unclear. The germline gives CDR1 SGHVS, CDR2 FQNEAQ. V dropped 5 bases and J dropped 7 bases, with 15 bases sitting between them. This CDR3 region has 13 residues.

This rearrangement joins TRBV5-6 to TRBJ2-7; D uncertain. Germline V CDR1 and CDR2: SGHDT, YYEEEE. V lost 0 bases, J lost 2 bases, and 9 bases lay in between. The CDR3 covers 14 residues. Here the CDR3 DNA reads TGTGCCAGCAGCTTGGCAACAGCTACCTACGAGCAGTACTTC. It is translated as CASSLATATYEQYF. Complete variable domain (other parts from reference TRBV5-6 and TRBJ2-7): DAGVTQSPTHLIKTRGQQVTLRCSPKSGHDTVSWYQQALGQGPQFIFQYYEEEERQRGNFPDRFSGHQFPNYSSELNVNALLLGDSALYLCASSLATATYEQYFGPGTRLTVT.

Here the CDR3 DNA reads TGTGCCAGCAGCTCGAGGACCGGGGCCGGGGGATCCCTCCACTTT. Its protein is CASSSRTGAGGSLHF. The chain couples TRBV11-2 to TRBJ1-6; D is possibly TRBD1 (5 bases). V was pared by 4 bases and J by 14 bases, with 21 bases between. The germline gives CDR1 SGHAT, CDR2 FQNNGV. The CDR3 length is 15 residues.

This clone has more than one count but fewer than ten. The chain employs TRBV11-2 and TRBJ2-7; possibly TRBD2 for D (6 bases). V was shortened by 0 bases and J by 3 bases, with 12 bases between the two germline ends. CDR1 and CDR2 from the germline V gene are SGHAT and FQNNGV. The CDR3 is 15 amino acids. CDR3 sequence: CASSLETRPYYEQYF. Written as DNA, the CDR3 is TGTGCCAGCAGCTTAGAGACTAGACCCTACTACGAGCAGTACTTC.

This rearrangement joins TRBV5-1 to TRBJ2-2, with D possibly TRBD2 on 6 matching bases. The germline gives CDR1 SGHRS, CDR2 YFSETQ. This CDR3 has 13 amino acids. Trimming took off 4 bases at V and 4 bases at J, with 8 bases between the two ends. The CDR3 DNA reads TGCGCCAGCAGCGGGGGGAGCACCGGGGAGCTGTTTTTT. Amino acids: CASSGGSTGELFF.

The V gene is TRBV2, the J gene TRBJ2-7, with TRBD1 matching 11 bases. Germline assignment: CDR1 SNHLY and CDR2 FYNNEI. V gave up 9 bases and J gave up 2 bases; unmatched junction bases: 0. The CDR3 runs 12 residues. The CDR3 is CARGQGAYEQYF. The CDR3 bases are TGTGCCAGGGGACAGGGGGCCTACGAGCAGTACTTC.

The chain employs TRBV7-9 and TRBJ2-1, with 11 bases that match TRBD1. The CDR3 is made up of 18 amino acids. The germline gives CDR1 SEHNR, CDR2 FQNEAQ (reference sequence). Germline trimming cut 1 base from V and 15 bases from J; bases unmatched to any gene: 20. This chain's CDR3 is CASSLVFPRTGGALWRFF. The CDR3 DNA follows: TGTGCCAGCAGCTTAGTTTTCCCGAGGACAGGGGGCGCCTTATGGCGGTTCTTC.

This clone was counted between two and nine times. The chain combines TRBV5-6 with TRBJ2-5, with D tentatively TRBD1 (5 bases). Trimming cost V 2 bases and J 3 bases, with 11 bases left between them. CDR1 SGHDT and CDR2 YYEEEE come from the germline V gene. The CDR3 runs to 14 residues. The CDR3 region has the DNA TGTGCCAGCAGCTTTGGGCTAGGGGAAGAGACCCAGTACTTC. As protein: CASSFGLGEETQYF.

This clone was seen only a few times. The chain employs TRBV10-1 and TRBJ2-2, with a tentative D call TRBD2 (6 bases). The germline V gene encodes CDR1 WNHNN and CDR2 SYGVQD (reference sequence). This CDR3 is 13 amino acids long. Trimming removed 6 bases from V and 6 bases from J, with 11 bases in between. This chain's CDR3 is CASSRRVAGELFF. CDR3 nucleotide sequence: TGCGCCAGCAGCAGGAGGGTAGCCGGGGAGCTGTTTTTT.

The chain combines TRBV27 with TRBJ2-7, with D perhaps matching TRBD1 (5 bases). The V end was cut by 6 bases, the J end by 2 bases, with 17 bases between. CDR1 is MNHEY and CDR2 is SMNVEV in the germline V gene (reference sequence). The CDR3 extends over 15 amino acids. The CDR3 protein is CASSPAPWTPYEQYF. For the CDR3, the DNA is TGTGCCAGCAGCCCAGCCCCCTGGACACCCTACGAGCAGTACTTC.

V and J are TRBV6-6 and TRBJ1-5; 8 bases are shared with TRBD1. Unmatched junction bases numbered 6, after V lost 5 bases and J lost 3 bases. From germline, CDR1 is MNHNY and CDR2 SVGAGI (reference sequence). This CDR3 has 15 amino acids. The CDR3 here is CASSNRQGLNQPQHF. CDR3 sequence (DNA): TGTGCCAGCAGTAACCGACAGGGGCTCAATCAGCCCCAGCATTTT.

The V call is TRBV9, the J call TRBJ2-2, with D perhaps TRBD1 (5 bases). The CDR3 totals 15 residues. The V end lost 4 bases, the J end lost 4 bases, and 14 bases lay between the germline ends. Germline V CDR1 and CDR2: SGDLS, YYNGEE. CDR3 nucleotides: TGTGCCAGCAGCCCCCGGACATCGGGCACCGGGGAGCTGTTTTTT. Its protein is CASSPRTSGTGELFF.

In this sample, this clone turned up a few times. The J gene is TRBJ2-2, the V gene TRBV6-5; TRBD1 aligns across 7 bases. Germline trimming cut 6 bases from V and 0 bases from J; bases unmatched to any gene: 4. CDR1 and CDR2 from the germline V gene are MNHEY and SVGAGI. CDR3 size: 15 residues. CDR3 in amino acids: CASSRDRANTGELFF. In nucleotides, the CDR3 is TGTGCCAGCAGCCGGGACAGAGCGAACACCGGGGAGCTGTTTTTT.

This clone showed up just a few times. The chain links TRBV6-5 to TRBJ1-1; the D gene is possibly TRBD1 (5 bases). Germline assignment: CDR1 MNHEY and CDR2 SVGAGI. V lost 0 bases, J lost 6 bases, and 11 bases lay in between. The CDR3 contains 14 residues. In DNA form, the CDR3 reads TGTGCCAGCAGTTACTCCACAGGAGTCCCTGAAGCTTTCTTT. Its protein is CASSYSTGVPEAFF.

The V call is TRBV19, the J call TRBJ1-2; TRBD1 is a possible D gene (5 bases). V gave up 6 bases and J gave up 4 bases, with 12 bases separating them. The CDR3 runs 13 residues. CDR1 is LNHDA and CDR2 is SQIVND in the germline V gene (reference sequence). The DNA of the CDR3 is TGTGCCAGTAGAACAGGAATCCTCTATGGCTACACCTTC. Protein product: CASRTGILYGYTF.

The chain combines TRBV15 with TRBJ2-5; the match to TRBD2 covers 7 bases. The DNA end favors TRBJ2-7, so the J call may be wrong. This CDR3 is 14 amino acids long. Looked up from germline, CDR1 is LNHNV and CDR2 is YYDKDF (reference sequence). The CDR3 is CATSRPGGTYEQYF. CDR3 bases: TGTGCCACCAGCAGACCCGGGGGGACCTACGAGCAGTACTTC.

This clone was observed a handful of times. The genes are TRBV7-8 and TRBJ2-5; 8 bases agree with TRBD2. Germline assignment: CDR1 SGHVS and CDR2 FQNEAQ. The CDR3 is 15 residues long. With V trimmed by 0 bases and J by 3 bases, 3 bases remained unmatched. This chain's CDR3 is CASSLASGVKETQYF. CDR3 DNA: TGTGCCAGCAGCTTAGCTAGCGGGGTCAAAGAGACCCAGTACTTC.

The genes are TRBV9 and TRBJ2-5; D not resolved. Germline lookup yields CDR1 SGDLS and CDR2 YYNGEE. V shed 0 bases and J shed 3 bases, with 15 bases lying between them. The CDR3 has 16 amino acids. CDR3 nucleotides: TGTGCCAGCAGCGTAGGAGCCTTTTTCGCCAAAGAGACCCAGTACTTC. It codes for CASSVGAFFAKETQYF.

This clone appeared a few times. The CDR3 coding sequence is TGTGCCAGTAACGGGGGGACTGAAGCTTTCTTT. It specifies CASNGGTEAFF. This chain uses TRBV19 with TRBJ1-1; D is possibly TRBD1 (5 bases). Trimming removed 7 bases at V and 5 bases at J, with 8 bases between. CDR3 length: 11 residues. Germline V gives CDR1 LNHDA, CDR2 SQIVND (reference sequence).

The gene calls are TRBV19 and TRBJ2-7; 12 nucleotides match TRBD1. V lost 4 bases to trimming and J lost 1 base; unmatched junction nucleotides: 2. From germline, CDR1 is LNHDA and CDR2 SQIVND (reference sequence). This CDR3 has 15 residues. CDR3 DNA sequence: TGTGCCAGTAGTAGGGGACAGGGGGCATCCTACGAGCAGTACTTC. It translates to CASSRGQGASYEQYF. Full variable domain (missing parts from reference TRBV19 and TRBJ2-7): DGGITQSPKYLFRKEGQNVTLSCEQNLNHDAMYWYRQDPGQGLRLIYYSQIVNDFQKGDIAEGYSVSREKKESFPLTVTSAQKNPTAFYLCASSRGQGASYEQYFGPGTRLTVT.

This clone has more than one count but fewer than ten. This chain joins TRBV6-4 and TRBJ1-6; no firm D call. Trimming took 4 bases from V and 0 from J, leaving 7 bases between them. The germline V gene encodes CDR1 MRHNA and CDR2 SNTAGT. The CDR3 has 15 residues. The CDR3: CASSGGSSYNSPLHF. The DNA of the CDR3 is TGTGCCAGCAGTGGAGGGAGCTCCTATAATTCACCCCTCCACTTT.

The gene calls are TRBV7-9 and TRBJ2-5; maybe TRBD1 (6 bases). CDR1 and CDR2 from the germline V gene are SEHNR and FQNEAQ (reference sequence). The CDR3 totals 16 residues. V lost 1 base and J lost 1, with 13 bases in between. The CDR3 loop reads CASSLGQALGQETQYF. The CDR3 nucleotides are TGTGCCAGCAGCTTAGGACAGGCCCTGGGCCAAGAGACCCAGTACTTC. Using reference TRBV7-9 and TRBJ2-5 for the parts outside the CDR3, the full variable domain is DTGVSQNPRHKITKRGQNVTFRCDPISEHNRLYWYRQTLGQGPEFLTYFQNEAQLEKSRLLSDRFSAERPKGSFSTLEIQRTEQGDSAMYLCASSLGQALGQETQYFGPGTRLLVL.

Only one count was recorded for this clone. This chain uses TRBV14 with TRBJ2-3, with a tentative D call TRBD2 (5 bases). The germline V gene encodes CDR1 SGHDN and CDR2 FVKESK. The CDR3 runs 15 residues. V gave up 3 bases and J gave up 7 bases, with 17 bases separating them. CDR3 region: CASSQVGAQRNTQYF. DNA of the CDR3: TGTGCCAGCAGCCAGGTTGGAGCCCAGCGGAATACGCAGTATTTT.

This clone came up a few times. The chain has TRBV2 and TRBJ2-7, with TRBD2 as a possible D gene (7 bases). The CDR3 has 15 amino acids. In germline, CDR1 is SNHLY, CDR2 FYNNEI. V gave up 9 bases and J gave up 3 bases, with 21 bases separating them. This CDR3 reads CASGRGWTDHYEQYF. The CDR3 DNA is TGTGCCAGTGGGAGGGGGTGGACAGACCACTACGAGCAGTACTTC.

The chain uses TRBV18 and TRBJ1-2, with D perhaps matching TRBD1 (6 bases). Trimming shortened V by 6 bases and J by 8 bases, and 16 bases separated the two germline ends. The germline V gene has CDR1 KGHSH and CDR2 LQKENI. The CDR3 totals 13 residues. In DNA, the CDR3 is TGTGCCAGCTCTCAACAGGGTTTAGGCGGCTACACCTTC. Protein: CASSQQGLGGYTF.